This T cell receptor beta chain was profiled in a study of blood T cell repertoires in COVID-19. Germline values: CDR1 SGHAT, CDR2 FQDESV (reference sequence). Trimming cost V 1 base and J 1 base, with 7 bases left between them. CDR3 length equals 15 residues. Using immunoSEQ multiplex PCR, the repertoire was profiled, and TCRdb retains in-frame clones only, with some absent. The data contain some 370,000 clones, about 87% of them singletons. The sequence was collected from a woman between 25 and 40 years old with COVID-19, enrolled during active disease. The chain couples TRBV11-1 to TRBJ2-2; D uncertain. The sequenced material came from peripheral blood. The CDR3 region has the DNA TGTGCCAGCAGCTTAGGCCGAGTGAACACCGGGGAGCTGTTTTTT. Its translation is CASSLGRVNTGELFF. Combining the CDR3 with reference TRBV11-1 and TRBJ2-2 gives the whole variable domain EAEVAQSPRYKITEKSQAVAFWCDPISGHATLYWYRQILGQGPELLVQFQDESVVDDSQLPKDRFSAERLKGVDSTLKIQPAELGDSAMYLCASSLGRVNTGELFFGEGSRLTVL.